This TCR beta chain originates from a study of blood T cell repertoires in COVID-19. The overall study: Italy, Spain and the United States were the sources of the convalescent and acute COVID-19 samples.

This clone was recorded once. At one end, the junction sequence differs from germline, possibly due to a read error. Authors' analysis steps: Amplification with reference gene primers provided the estimates of nucleated cell counts. The data were produced by immunoSEQ multiplex PCR, yet TCRdb's version contains in-frame clones alone and is incomplete. That table furnishes V, J and clone size, whereas the DNA furnished D and trimming. The table has just over 150,000 clones, about 93% seen once. This CDR3 is 12 amino acids long. This chain uses TRBV12-3 or TRBV12-4 with TRBJ1-1; 8 nucleotides line up with TRBD1. The sequenced sample was peripheral blood. The sequence came from a woman between 45 and 60 years old with acute or convalescent COVID-19. The CDR3 region is CASSLGLGQATF. The DNA of the CDR3 is TGTGCCAGCAGTTTAGGGTTGGGACAGGCGACCTTT.